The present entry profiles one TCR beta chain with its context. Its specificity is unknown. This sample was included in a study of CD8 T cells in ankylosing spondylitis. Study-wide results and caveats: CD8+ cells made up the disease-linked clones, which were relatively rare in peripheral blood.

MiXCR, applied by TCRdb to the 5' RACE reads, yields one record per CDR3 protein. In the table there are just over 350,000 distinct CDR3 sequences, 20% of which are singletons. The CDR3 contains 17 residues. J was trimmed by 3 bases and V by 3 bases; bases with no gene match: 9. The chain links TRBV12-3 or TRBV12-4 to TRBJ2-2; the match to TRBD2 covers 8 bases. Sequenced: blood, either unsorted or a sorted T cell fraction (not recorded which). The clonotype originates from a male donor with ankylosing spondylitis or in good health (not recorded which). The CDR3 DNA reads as TGTGCCAGCAGTTTGATTCTGCGGGGGGTGCACACCGGGGAGCTGTTTTTT. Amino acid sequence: CASSLILRGVHTGELFF.